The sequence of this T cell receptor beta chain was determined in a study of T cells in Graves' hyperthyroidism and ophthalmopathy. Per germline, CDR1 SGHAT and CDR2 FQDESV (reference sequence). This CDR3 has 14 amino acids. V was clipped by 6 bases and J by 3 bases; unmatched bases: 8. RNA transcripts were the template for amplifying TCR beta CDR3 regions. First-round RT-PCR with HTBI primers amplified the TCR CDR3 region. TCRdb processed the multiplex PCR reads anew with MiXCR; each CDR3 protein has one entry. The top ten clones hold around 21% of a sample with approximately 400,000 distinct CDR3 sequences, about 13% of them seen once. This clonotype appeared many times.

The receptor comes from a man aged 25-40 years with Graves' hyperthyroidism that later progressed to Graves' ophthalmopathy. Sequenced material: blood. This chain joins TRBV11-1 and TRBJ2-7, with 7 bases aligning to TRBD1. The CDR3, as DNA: TGTGCCAGCAGTCCCGGGACAGAGAGCTACGAGCAGTACTTC. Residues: CASSPGTESYEQYF.